The entry below gives a single T cell receptor beta chain sequence along with its context. These data belong to a study of control samples from healthy donors and cancer patients. The table came from immunoSEQ multiplex PCR; TCRdb's copy has only in-frame clones and leaves some out. This table holds approximately 53,000 clones, 91% found once. The CDR3 is 15 amino acids. Germline CDR1 and CDR2: SNHLY and FYNNEI. V was cut by 5 bases and J by 7 bases, with 20 bases left in between. This clonotype was obtained from a man between 25 and 39 years old with colorectal cancer. This chain uses TRBV2 with TRBJ1-1; possibly TRBD1 for D (5 bases). The material sequenced was PBMCs. CDR3 nucleotide sequence: TGTGCCAGCAGTAAGGGGCAGGGTGTTTCCCGTGAAGCTTTCTTT. As protein: CASSKGQGVSREAFF.